This T cell receptor beta chain comes out of a study of cytomegalovirus exposure and HLA in healthy donors. Healthy donors of bone marrow made up the group. Study findings and constraints: The authors listed some 150 TCR beta chains as cytomegalovirus-associated.

Of note for this clone: The antigen remains undetermined.

The PCR had 60 Vbeta and 13 Jbeta primers. Some clones are missing from TCRdb's copy, which holds only in-frame ones; the method was immunoSEQ multiplex PCR. The data contain some 170,000 clones, 80% to 90% of them seen just once; the ten biggest clones take up roughly 7.6%. The CDR3 runs to 12 residues. Germline-derived CDR1 and CDR2 are SGHVS and FNYEAQ. Deletions cut 4 bases from V and 5 bases from J, with 8 bases between. J is TRBJ2-5 and V is TRBV7-6, with unresolved D. This receptor was obtained from a woman aged 25-40 years in good health and CMV-seropositive. The sequencing sample was made of PBMCs. Written as DNA, the CDR3 is TGTGCCAGCAGCTCATCTGCGGAGACCCAGTACTTC. It encodes CASSSSAETQYF.